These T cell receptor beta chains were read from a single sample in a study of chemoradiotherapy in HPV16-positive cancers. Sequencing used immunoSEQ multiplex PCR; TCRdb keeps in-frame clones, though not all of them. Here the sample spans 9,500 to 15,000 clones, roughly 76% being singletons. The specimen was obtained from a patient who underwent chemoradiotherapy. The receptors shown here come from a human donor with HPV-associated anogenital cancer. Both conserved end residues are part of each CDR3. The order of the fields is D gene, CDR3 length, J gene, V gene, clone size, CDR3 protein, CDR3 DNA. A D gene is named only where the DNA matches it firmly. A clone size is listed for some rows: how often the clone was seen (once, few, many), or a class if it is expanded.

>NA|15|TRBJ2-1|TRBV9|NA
CASSPTGQLDNEQFF
TGTGCCAGCAGCCCAACAGGACAGCTAGACAATGAGCAGTTCTTC
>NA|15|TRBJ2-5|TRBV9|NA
CASSVGQDLQETQYF
TGTGCCAGCAGCGTAGGACAGGACCTCCAAGAGACCCAGTACTTC
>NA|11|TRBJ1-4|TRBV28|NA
CASSPKGKLFF
TGTGCCAGCAGTCCCAAAGGAAAACTGTTTTTT
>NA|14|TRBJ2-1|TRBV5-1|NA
CASSSTTRGNEQFF
TGCGCCAGCAGCTCGACAACTAGGGGGAATGAGCAGTTCTTC
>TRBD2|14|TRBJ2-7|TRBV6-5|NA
CASSTGTSIYEQYF
TGTGCCAGCAGCACCGGGACTAGCATCTACGAGCAGTACTTC
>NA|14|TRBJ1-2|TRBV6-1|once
CASSERSGGDGYTF
TGTGCCAGCAGTGAAAGGTCGGGGGGCGATGGCTACACCTTC
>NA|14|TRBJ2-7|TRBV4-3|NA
CASSPSPSPYEQYF
TGCGCCAGCAGCCCCTCCCCGAGCCCGTACGAGCAGTACTTC
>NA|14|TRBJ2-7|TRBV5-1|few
CASHSPGRTYEQYF
TGCGCCAGCCACAGCCCGGGCAGGACCTACGAGCAGTACTTC
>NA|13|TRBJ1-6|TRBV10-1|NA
CASSEAPGSPLHF
TGCGCCAGCAGTGAGGCCCCAGGTTCACCCCTCCACTTT
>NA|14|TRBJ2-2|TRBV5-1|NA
CASSLAVGGRELFF
TGCGCCAGCAGCTTGGCAGTTGGGGGCCGGGAGCTGTTTTTT
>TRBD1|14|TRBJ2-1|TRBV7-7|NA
CASSLAGTDNEQFF
TGTGCCAGCAGCTTAGCCGGGACAGACAATGAGCAGTTCTTC
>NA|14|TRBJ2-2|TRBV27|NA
CASSSTLSRGELFF
TGTGCCAGCAGTTCGACGTTGAGCCGCGGGGAGCTGTTTTTT
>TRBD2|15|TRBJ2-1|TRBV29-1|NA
CSVEGLAASYNEQFF
TGCAGCGTTGAAGGGCTAGCGGCATCCTACAATGAGCAGTTCTTC
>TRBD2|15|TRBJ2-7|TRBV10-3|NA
CAISEGGGRGYEQYF
TGTGCCATCAGTGAGGGGGGGGGAAGAGGATACGAGCAGTACTTC
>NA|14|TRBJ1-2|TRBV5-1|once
CASSLEGLSAGYTF
TGCGCCAGCAGCTTGGAGGGCCTCTCGGCGGGCTACACCTTC
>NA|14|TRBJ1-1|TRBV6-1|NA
CASSEGPVNTEAFF
TGTGCCAGCAGTGAAGGGCCGGTCAACACTGAAGCTTTCTTT
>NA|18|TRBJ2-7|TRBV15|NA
CATSRDLERPLESYEQYF
TGTGCCACCAGCAGAGATTTAGAGCGGCCACTCGAATCCTACGAGCAGTACTTC
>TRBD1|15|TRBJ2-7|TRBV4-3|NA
CASSLGTGGSYEQYF
TGCGCCAGCAGCCTAGGGACAGGTGGGAGCTACGAGCAGTACTTC
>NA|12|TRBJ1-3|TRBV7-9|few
CASSLTGNTIYF
TGTGCCAGCAGCCTTACCGGAAACACCATATATTTT
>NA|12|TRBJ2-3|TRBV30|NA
CAHAGGTDTQYF
TGTGCCCATGCCGGGGGCACAGATACGCAGTATTTT
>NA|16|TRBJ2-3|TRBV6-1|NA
CASSEAWHLSTDTQYF
TGTGCCAGCAGTGAAGCTTGGCACCTTAGCACAGATACGCAGTATTTT
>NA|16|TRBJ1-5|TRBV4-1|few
CASSQDPRNSNQPQHF
TGCGCCAGCAGCCAAGATCCCAGAAATAGCAATCAGCCCCAGCATTTT
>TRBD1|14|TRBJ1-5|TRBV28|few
CASRPGQRHQPQHF
TGTGCCAGCAGACCGGGACAGCGGCATCAGCCCCAGCATTTT
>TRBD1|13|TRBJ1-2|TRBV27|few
CASSLGQGNGYTF
TGTGCCAGCAGCCTAGGACAGGGGAACGGCTACACCTTC
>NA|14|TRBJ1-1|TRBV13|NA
CASSIQPMNTEAFF
TGTGCCAGCAGCATCCAGCCCATGAACACTGAAGCTTTCTTT
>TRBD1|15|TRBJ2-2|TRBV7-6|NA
CASSGQGANTGELFF
TGTGCCAGCAGTGGACAGGGGGCCAACACCGGGGAGCTGTTTTTT
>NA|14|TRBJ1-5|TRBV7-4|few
CASSLKTPGQPQHF
TGTGCCAGCAGCTTAAAAACCCCCGGTCAGCCCCAGCATTTT
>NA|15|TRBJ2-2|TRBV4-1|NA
CASSQSGGNTGELFF
TGCGCCAGCAGCCAAAGTGGGGGAAACACCGGGGAGCTGTTTTTT
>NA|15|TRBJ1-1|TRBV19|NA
CASRLIQEANTEAFF
TGTGCCAGTAGGTTGATACAAGAGGCCAACACTGAAGCTTTCTTT
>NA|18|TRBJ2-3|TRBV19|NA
CASSRQGSPIVGTDTQYF
TGTGCCAGTAGTCGCCAGGGGAGCCCTATCGTAGGCACAGATACGCAGTATTTT
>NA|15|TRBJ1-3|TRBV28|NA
CASSTRTTGGNTIYF
TGTGCCAGCAGTACCCGGACAACAGGTGGAAACACCATATATTTT
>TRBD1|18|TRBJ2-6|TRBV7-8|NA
CASSFDRDSSSGANVLTF
TGTGCCAGCAGCTTCGACCGGGACAGCAGTTCTGGGGCCAACGTCCTGACTTTC
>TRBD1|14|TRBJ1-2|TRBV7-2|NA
CASSTHRGSYGYTF
TGTGCCAGCAGCACTCACAGGGGGTCCTATGGCTACACCTTC
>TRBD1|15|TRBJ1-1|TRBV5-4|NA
CASSARQGARTEAFF
TGTGCCAGCAGCGCTAGACAGGGGGCGCGTACTGAAGCTTTCTTT
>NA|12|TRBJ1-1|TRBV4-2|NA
CASSRPDRRAFF
TGTGCCAGCAGCCGGCCGGACAGACGAGCTTTCTTT
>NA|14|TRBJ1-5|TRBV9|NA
CASSTPGGNQPQHF
TGTGCCAGCAGCACCCCCGGGGGCAATCAGCCCCAGCATTTT
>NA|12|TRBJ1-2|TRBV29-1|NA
CSGGAPNYGYTF
TGCAGCGGAGGGGCCCCAAACTATGGCTACACCTTC
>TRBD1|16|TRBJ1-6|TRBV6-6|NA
CASSYWLDRGDSPLHF
TGTGCCAGCAGTTACTGGTTAGACAGGGGTGATTCACCCCTCCACTTT
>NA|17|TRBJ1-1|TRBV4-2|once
CASSQAGTAFRDTEAFF
TGTGCCAGCAGCCAAGCGGGGACGGCCTTCCGCGACACTGAAGCTTTCTTT
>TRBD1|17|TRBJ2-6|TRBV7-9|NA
CASSLGTGVTGANVLTF
TGTGCCAGCAGCCTCGGGACAGGGGTGACTGGGGCCAACGTCCTGACTTTC
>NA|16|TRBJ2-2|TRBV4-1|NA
CASSGQWRLDTGELFF
TGCGCCAGCAGCGGCCAGTGGAGGTTAGACACCGGGGAGCTGTTTTTT
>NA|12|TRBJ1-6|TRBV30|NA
CAWTDFNSPLHF
TGTGCCTGGACCGACTTTAATTCACCCCTCCACTTT
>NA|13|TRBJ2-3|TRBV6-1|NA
CASSEGASTPQYF
TGTGCCAGCAGTGAAGGAGCATCTACCCCGCAGTATTTT
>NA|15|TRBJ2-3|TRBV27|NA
CASSSPVGIKNTQYF
TGTGCCAGCAGTTCCCCAGTAGGAATAAAGAATACGCAGTATTTT
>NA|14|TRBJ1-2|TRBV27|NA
CASRYDSDARGYTF
TGTGCCAGCAGATACGACAGCGATGCTCGGGGCTACACCTTC
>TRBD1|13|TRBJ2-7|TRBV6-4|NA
CASSEGDRGEQYF
TGTGCCAGCAGTGAGGGGGACAGGGGCGAGCAGTACTTC
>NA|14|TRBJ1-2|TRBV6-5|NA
CASSGAQGIGGYTF
TGTGCCAGCAGTGGCGCTCAGGGGATCGGTGGCTACACCTTC
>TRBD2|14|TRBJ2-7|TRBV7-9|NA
CASSNSGDPYEQYF
TGTGCCAGCAGCAATAGCGGGGACCCTTACGAGCAGTACTTC
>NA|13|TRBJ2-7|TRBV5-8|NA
CASTRGTSYEQYF
TGTGCCAGCACTCGGGGGACCTCCTACGAGCAGTACTTC
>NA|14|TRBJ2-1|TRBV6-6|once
CASSPSSRYNEQFF
TGTGCCAGCAGCCCCTCTAGCCGCTACAATGAGCAGTTCTTC
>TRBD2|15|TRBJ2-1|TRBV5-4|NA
CASRTSGGAYNEQFF
TGTGCCAGCAGGACTAGCGGGGGGGCCTACAATGAGCAGTTCTTC
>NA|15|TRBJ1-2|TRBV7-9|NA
CASSLEFSIPYGYTF
TGTGCCAGCAGCTTAGAGTTCAGCATTCCCTATGGCTACACCTTC
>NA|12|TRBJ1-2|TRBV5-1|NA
CASSLSEEGYTF
TGCGCCAGCAGCTTATCGGAGGAAGGCTACACCTTC
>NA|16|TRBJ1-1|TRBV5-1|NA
CASSLTMAWGDTEAFF
TGCGCCAGCAGCTTGACTATGGCGTGGGGAGACACTGAAGCTTTCTTT
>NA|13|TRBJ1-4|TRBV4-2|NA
CASSQEEGGRNFF
TGTGCCAGCAGCCAAGAAGAGGGGGGGCGGAACTTTTTT
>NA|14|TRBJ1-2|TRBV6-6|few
CASSYLRARNGYTF
TGTGCCAGCAGTTACTTGCGGGCTCGGAATGGCTACACCTTC
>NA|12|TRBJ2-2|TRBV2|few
CATLKDTGELFF
TGTGCAACGCTGAAAGACACCGGGGAGCTGTTTTTT
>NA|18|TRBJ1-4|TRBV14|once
CASSQGPPGFSRSEKLFF
TGTGCCAGCAGCCAAGGTCCCCCGGGCTTTTCTCGATCGGAAAAACTGTTTTTT